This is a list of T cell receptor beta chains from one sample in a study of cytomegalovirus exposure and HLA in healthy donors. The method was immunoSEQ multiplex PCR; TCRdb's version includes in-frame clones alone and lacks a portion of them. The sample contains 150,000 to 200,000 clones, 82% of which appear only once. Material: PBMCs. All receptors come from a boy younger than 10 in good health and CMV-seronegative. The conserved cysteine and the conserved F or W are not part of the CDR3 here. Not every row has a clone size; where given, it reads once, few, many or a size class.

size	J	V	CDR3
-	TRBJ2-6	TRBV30	AWSLRGARGANVLT
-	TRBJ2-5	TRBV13	ASSFDGGGARETRY
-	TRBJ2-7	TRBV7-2	ASSLMGLAGSYEQY
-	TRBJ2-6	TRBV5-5	ASSLEPGLLQISGANVLT
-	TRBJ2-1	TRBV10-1	ASSGASGGHNEQF
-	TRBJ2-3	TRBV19	ASSTTLDRKSTGLAEYTQY
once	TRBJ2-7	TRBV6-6	ASRPGTTGVYEQY
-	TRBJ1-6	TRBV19	ASCGGGHSPLH
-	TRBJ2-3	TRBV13	ASSFRLAGSSTDTQY
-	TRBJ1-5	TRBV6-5	ASSSSFYSNQPQH
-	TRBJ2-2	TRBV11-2	ASSLVATNTGELF
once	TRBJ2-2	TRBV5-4	ASSHGQVANTGELF
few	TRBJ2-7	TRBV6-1	ASRLGQGNHEQY
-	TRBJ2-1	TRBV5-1	ASSLVPGQADNEQF
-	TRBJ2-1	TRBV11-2	ASSLDRGWVGEQF
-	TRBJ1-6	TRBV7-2	ASSLRATGSSYNSPLH
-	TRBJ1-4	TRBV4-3	ASSQTLRQGNEKLF
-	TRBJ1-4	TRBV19	ASSISGGAVSNEKLF
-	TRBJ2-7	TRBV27	ASSRAGGPSYEQY
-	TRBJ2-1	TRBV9	ASSVARGLGGEQF
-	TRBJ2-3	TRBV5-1	ASSLGGLAGGSTDTQY
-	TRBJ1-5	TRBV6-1	ASSLPGVQPQH
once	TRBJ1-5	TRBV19	ASSIPYRGASNQPQH
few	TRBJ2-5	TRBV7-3	ASSLIAAGGQETQY
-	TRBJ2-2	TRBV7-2	ASSSRGNTGELF
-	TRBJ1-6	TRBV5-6	ASSLIGRGDNSPLH
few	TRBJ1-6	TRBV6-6	ASSYSGRVNSPLH
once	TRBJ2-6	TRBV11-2	ASSPTGGAGGANVLT
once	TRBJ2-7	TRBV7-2	ASSVSGSYEQY
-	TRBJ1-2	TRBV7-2	ASSRRSYGYT
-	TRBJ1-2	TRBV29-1	SVPDYLNYGYT
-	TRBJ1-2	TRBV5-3	ARSLLRLSNYGYT
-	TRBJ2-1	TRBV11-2	ASSASRDRGFYNEQF
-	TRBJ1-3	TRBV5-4	ASSGGGTSGNTIY
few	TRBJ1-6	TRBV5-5	ASSHRDRGAAYNSPLH
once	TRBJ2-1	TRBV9	ASSSTNNEQF
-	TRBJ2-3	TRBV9	ASSVAGRGRTDTQY
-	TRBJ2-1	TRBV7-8	ASSHRARQYNEQF
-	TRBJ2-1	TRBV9	ASSAGTGDWNEQF
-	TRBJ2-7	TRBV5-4	ASSLDPGQGPYEQY
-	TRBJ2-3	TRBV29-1	SVTKTSTDTQY
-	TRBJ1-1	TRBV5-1	ASSWDSMNTEAF
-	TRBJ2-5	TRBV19	ASSKTGDGRQETQY
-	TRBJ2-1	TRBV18	ASNRQGRNNEQF
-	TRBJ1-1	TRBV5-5	ASSLGFAANTEAF
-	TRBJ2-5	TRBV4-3	ASSQAPTGGGRETQY
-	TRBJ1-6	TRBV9	ASSGTVSNSPLH
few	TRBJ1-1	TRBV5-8	ASSLQGSTEAF
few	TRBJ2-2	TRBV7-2	ASSFGGANTGELF
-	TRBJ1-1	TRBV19	ASVRGQGDTEAF
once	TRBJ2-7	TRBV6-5	ASKTGYEQY
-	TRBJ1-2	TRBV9	ASSATGTGEGYT
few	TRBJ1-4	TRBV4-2	ASSRSGTANEKLF
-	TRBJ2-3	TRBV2	ASDRVGDTQY
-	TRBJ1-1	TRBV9	ASSVTQGAEAF